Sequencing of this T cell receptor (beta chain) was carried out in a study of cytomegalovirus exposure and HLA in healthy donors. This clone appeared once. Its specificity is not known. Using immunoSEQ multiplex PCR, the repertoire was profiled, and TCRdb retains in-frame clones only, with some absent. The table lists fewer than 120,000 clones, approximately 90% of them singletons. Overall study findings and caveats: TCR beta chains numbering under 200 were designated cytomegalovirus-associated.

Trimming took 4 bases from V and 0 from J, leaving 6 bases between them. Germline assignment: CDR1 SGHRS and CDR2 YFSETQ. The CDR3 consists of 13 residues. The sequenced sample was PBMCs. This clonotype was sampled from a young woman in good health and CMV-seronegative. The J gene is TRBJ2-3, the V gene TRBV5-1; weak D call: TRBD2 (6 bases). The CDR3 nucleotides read TGCGCCAGCAGCAGCGGGAGCACAGATACGCAGTATTTT. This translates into CASSSGSTDTQYF.